One and the same sample provided the 20 T cell receptor beta chains below, sequenced in a study of blood T cell repertoires in COVID-19. Here immunoSEQ multiplex PCR was the method, and the copy in TCRdb shows in-frame clones only, minus some. The table lists about 250,000 clones, around nine tenths of them singletons. Sequenced sample: peripheral blood. These receptors all come from an older woman who had recovered from COVID-19.

V usage is TRBV10-3 and J usage is TRBJ2-2; 12 bases fit TRBD2. Germline values: CDR1 ENHRY, CDR2 SYGVKD. The junction had 3 bases not matched to a gene; V was cut back by 2 bases and J by 5 bases. The CDR3 has 16 amino acids. The CDR3 sequence is CAISERTSGVTGELFF. For the CDR3, the DNA is TGTGCCATCAGTGAGCGGACTAGCGGGGTTACCGGGGAGCTGTTTTTT.

This clone has only one observation. The chain carries TRBV4-3 and TRBJ2-7, with D maybe TRBD1 (6 bases). Trimming cost V 1 base and J 3 bases, with 10 bases left between them. CDR1 and CDR2 from the germline V gene are LGHNA and YSLEER. This CDR3 spans 14 amino acids. CDR3 sequence: CASSQGAQGYEQYF. Written as DNA, the CDR3 is TGCGCCAGCAGCCAAGGAGCACAGGGCTACGAGCAGTACTTC.

V usage is TRBV4-2 and J usage is TRBJ2-7; 12 nucleotides align to TRBD2. The trim removed 0 bases at V and 1 base at J, leaving 7 bases unmatched. Germline CDR1 and CDR2: LGHNA and YNFKEQ. This CDR3 region has 18 residues. The CDR3 region is CASSQDLTSGGTSYEQYF. For the CDR3, the DNA is TGTGCCAGCAGCCAAGATCTCACTAGCGGGGGGACGTCCTACGAGCAGTACTTC.

This chain links TRBV27 with TRBJ1-2, with TRBD1 identical over 10 bases. Unmatched junction bases numbered 6, after V lost 7 bases and J lost 4 bases. The CDR3 has 14 amino acids. The germline V gene encodes CDR1 MNHEY and CDR2 SMNVEV (reference sequence). CDR3 region: CASNPGTGAYGYTF. The CDR3 DNA is TGTGCCAGCAACCCCGGGACAGGGGCCTATGGCTACACCTTC.

The chain joins TRBV28 to TRBJ1-1, with a tentative D call TRBD1 (5 bases). The CDR3 sequence is 12 residues long. Trimming stripped 3 bases from V and 10 bases from J, with 12 bases between. Germline V gives CDR1 MDHEN, CDR2 SYDVKM. The CDR3: CASSFQPGVAFF. The CDR3 DNA follows: TGTGCCAGCAGTTTTCAACCGGGGGTAGCTTTCTTT.

This chain joins TRBV3-1 (or the pseudogene TRBV3-2) and TRBJ2-1; possibly TRBD2 for D (6 bases). Trimming removed 4 bases from V and 0 bases from J, with 13 bases in between. Germline CDR1 is LGHDT and CDR2 is YNNKEL (reference sequence). The CDR3 spans 16 residues. As DNA, the CDR3 is TGTGCCAGCAGCCCCTGGGGGAGGAGCTCCTACAATGAGCAGTTCTTC. This sequence encodes CASSPWGRSSYNEQFF.

The chain uses TRBV7-3 and TRBJ2-3, with TRBD1 identical over 10 bases. This CDR3 is built from 16 residues. Germline CDR1 reads SGHTA; CDR2 reads FQGTGA. V dropped 5 bases and J dropped 2; count of bases not matched to a gene: 7. The CDR3 bases are TGTGCCAGCAGCCAGGGACAGGGGTCATTCACAGATACGCAGTATTTT. Its protein product is CASSQGQGSFTDTQYF.

CDR3 DNA: TGTGCCAGCAGCGTAGGGTACGTGGGCGGGGAAAACACCGGGGAGCTGTTTTTT. Residues: CASSVGYVGGENTGELFF. The chain is built from TRBV9 and TRBJ2-2, with D perhaps matching TRBD2 (6 bases). This CDR3 is built from 18 residues. The V end lost 0 bases, the J end lost 2 bases, and 17 bases lay between the germline ends. Germline assignment: CDR1 SGDLS and CDR2 YYNGEE.

This chain connects TRBV3-1 (or the pseudogene TRBV3-2) to TRBJ2-7; D uncertain. Trimming took 1 base from V and 3 from J, leaving 16 bases between them. CDR3 size: 16 residues. Germline CDR1 is LGHDT and CDR2 is YNNKEL (reference sequence). CDR3 nucleotide sequence: TGTGCCAGCAGCCAAGCTTCGACAATAATATACTACGAGCAGTACTTC. Translation gives CASSQASTIIYYEQYF.

V gene TRBV7-3 combines with J gene TRBJ2-2; possible D gene TRBD1, 7 bases. The germline V and J ends were trimmed by 5 bases and 3 bases, with 13 bases remaining between them. This CDR3 is built from 15 residues. CDR1 SGHTA and CDR2 FQGTGA come from the germline V gene. The chain's CDR3 is CASSPRGAHTGELFF. The CDR3 DNA sequence: TGTGCCAGCAGCCCCAGGGGGGCCCACACCGGGGAGCTGTTTTTT.

The chain uses TRBV6-6 and TRBJ2-7; D remains unclear. Germline CDR1 and CDR2: MNHNY and SVGAGI (reference sequence). The CDR3 covers 11 residues. With 8 bases removed from V and 3 bases from J, the gap between germline ends came to 8 bases. This CDR3 is CASERGYEQYF. In nucleotides, the CDR3 is TGTGCCAGCGAGCGTGGCTACGAGCAGTACTTC.

The chain combines TRBV10-2 with TRBJ2-7, with TRBD1 matching over 8 bases. Unmatched junction bases numbered 5, after V lost 4 bases and J lost 6 bases. The CDR3 totals 13 residues. The germline gives CDR1 WSHSY, CDR2 SAAADI. The CDR3 here is CASSGTGPREQYF. The CDR3, as DNA: TGCGCCAGCAGTGGGACAGGGCCTCGCGAGCAGTACTTC.

The gene calls are TRBV5-8 and TRBJ2-4, with 7 nucleotides matching TRBD1. The germline CDR1 and CDR2 sequences are SGHTS and YDEGEE. V trimming: 7 bases; J trimming: 6 bases; junction bases outside the gene matches: 19. CDR3 length: 17 residues. As DNA, the CDR3 is TGTGCCAGCCACATACAGGGGTTTGCCGGGCAGTCAAACATTCAGTACTTC. Protein: CASHIQGFAGQSNIQYF.

V and J are TRBV3-1 (or the pseudogene TRBV3-2) and TRBJ2-1; tentatively, D is TRBD2 (6 bases). CDR1 and CDR2 from the germline V gene are LGHDT and YNNKEL (reference sequence). Trimming took 4 bases from V and 9 from J, leaving 13 bases between them. The CDR3 sequence is 13 residues long. The CDR3 region has the DNA TGTGCCAGCAGCCTCAACCGGGGGTTTGAGCAGTTCTTC. Its protein is CASSLNRGFEQFF.

V gene TRBV10-1 combines with J gene TRBJ2-7, with D possibly matching TRBD1 (6 bases). Germline-derived CDR1 and CDR2 are WNHNN and SYGVQD (reference sequence). V lost 0 bases to trimming and J lost 2 bases, with 26 bases between them. The CDR3 runs 20 residues. The chain's CDR3 is CASSESRPQDRGSWTYEQYF. For the CDR3, the DNA is TGCGCCAGCAGTGAGTCACGACCTCAGGACAGAGGCTCATGGACCTACGAGCAGTACTTC.

J is TRBJ1-1 and V is TRBV7-6; D ambiguous. V was trimmed by 4 bases and J by 1 base, leaving 10 bases between them. CDR3 length: 14 residues. Germline assignment: CDR1 SGHVS and CDR2 FNYEAQ. The CDR3: CASSYPRGNTEAFF. CDR3 in DNA: TGTGCCAGCAGCTACCCCCGGGGGAACACTGAAGCTTTCTTT. Based on the CDR3 plus reference TRBV7-6 and TRBJ1-1, the full variable domain is GAGVSQSPRYKVTKRGQDVALRCDPISGHVSLYWYRQALGQGPEFLTYFNYEAQQDKSGLPNDRFSAERPEGSISTLTIQRTEQRDSAMYRCASSYPRGNTEAFFGQGTRLTVV.

The chain has TRBV4-2 and TRBJ1-6; D remains unclear. Per germline, CDR1 LGHNA and CDR2 YNFKEQ. V lost 0 bases and J lost 0, with 9 bases in between. The CDR3 runs to 17 residues. The CDR3 DNA sequence: TGTGCCAGCAGCCAAGATCCTCTGAGCTCCTATAATTCACCCCTCCACTTT. Translation: CASSQDPLSSYNSPLHF.

The V gene is TRBV5-5, the J gene TRBJ2-5, with 8 nucleotides matching TRBD1. V lost 4 bases and J lost 5; bases outside the gene matches: 10. Germline V CDR1 and CDR2: SGHKS, YYEKEE (reference sequence). The CDR3 has 15 amino acids. As DNA, the CDR3 is TGTGCCAGCAGCCTACAGGGGGAAGAGTGGGAGACCCAGTACTTC. It translates to CASSLQGEEWETQYF.

The rearrangement joins TRBV7-2 to TRBJ2-7, with a tentative D call TRBD2 (6 bases). Germline assignment: CDR1 SGHTA and CDR2 FQGNSA. V was pared by 3 bases and J by 2 bases, with 11 bases between. This CDR3 is 14 amino acids long. The DNA of the CDR3 is TGTGCCAGCAGCTTCCTAGGGAGGACCTACGAGCAGTACTTC. It specifies CASSFLGRTYEQYF.

The rearrangement links TRBV6-6 to TRBJ1-4; D unclear. CDR3 length: 14 residues. Germline V CDR1 and CDR2: MNHNY, SVGAGI (reference sequence). Between the trimmed V and J ends, which lost 5 bases and 0 bases, there was a span of 7 bases. The CDR3 DNA follows: TGTGCCAGCAGTGTCTATGCAACTAATGAAAAACTGTTTTTT. Its translation is CASSVYATNEKLFF.